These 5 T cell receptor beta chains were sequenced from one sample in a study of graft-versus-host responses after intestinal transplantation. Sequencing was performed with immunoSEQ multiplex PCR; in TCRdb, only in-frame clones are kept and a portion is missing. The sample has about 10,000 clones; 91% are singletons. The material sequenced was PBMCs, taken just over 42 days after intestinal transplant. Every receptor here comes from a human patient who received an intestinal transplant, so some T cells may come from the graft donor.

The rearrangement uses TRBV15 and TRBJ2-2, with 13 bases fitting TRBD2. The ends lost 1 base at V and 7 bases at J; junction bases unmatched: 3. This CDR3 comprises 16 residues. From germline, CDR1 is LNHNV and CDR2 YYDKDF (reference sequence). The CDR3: CATSRGTSGGHGELFF. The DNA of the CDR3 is TGTGCCACCAGCAGAGGGACTAGCGGGGGCCACGGGGAGCTGTTTTTT.

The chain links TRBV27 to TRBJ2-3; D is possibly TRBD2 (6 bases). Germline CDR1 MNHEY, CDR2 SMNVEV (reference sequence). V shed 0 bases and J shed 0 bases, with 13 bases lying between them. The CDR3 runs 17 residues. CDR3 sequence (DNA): TGTGCCAGCAGTTTATCCCTAGGGAGGCCCAGCACAGATACGCAGTATTTT. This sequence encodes CASSLSLGRPSTDTQYF.

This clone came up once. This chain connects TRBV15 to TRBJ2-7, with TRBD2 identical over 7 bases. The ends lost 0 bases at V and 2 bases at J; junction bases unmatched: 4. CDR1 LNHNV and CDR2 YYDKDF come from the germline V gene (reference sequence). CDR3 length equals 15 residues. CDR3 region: CATSRERGLAYEQYF. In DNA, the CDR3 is TGTGCCACCAGCAGAGAGCGGGGGTTAGCCTACGAGCAGTACTTC.

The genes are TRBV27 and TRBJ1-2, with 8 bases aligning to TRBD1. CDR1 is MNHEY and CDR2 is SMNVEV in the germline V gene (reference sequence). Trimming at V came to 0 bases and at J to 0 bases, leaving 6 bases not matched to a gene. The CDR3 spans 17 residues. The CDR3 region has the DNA TGTGCCAGCAGTTTATCTTCCGAGACAGGGGCTAACTATGGCTACACCTTC. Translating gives CASSLSSETGANYGYTF.

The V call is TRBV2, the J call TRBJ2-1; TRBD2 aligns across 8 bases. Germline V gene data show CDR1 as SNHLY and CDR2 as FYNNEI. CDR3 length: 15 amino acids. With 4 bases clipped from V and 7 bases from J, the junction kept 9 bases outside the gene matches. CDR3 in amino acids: CASSGSGAGENEQFF. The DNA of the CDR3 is TGTGCCAGCAGTGGCAGCGGAGCGGGAGAGAATGAGCAGTTCTTC.